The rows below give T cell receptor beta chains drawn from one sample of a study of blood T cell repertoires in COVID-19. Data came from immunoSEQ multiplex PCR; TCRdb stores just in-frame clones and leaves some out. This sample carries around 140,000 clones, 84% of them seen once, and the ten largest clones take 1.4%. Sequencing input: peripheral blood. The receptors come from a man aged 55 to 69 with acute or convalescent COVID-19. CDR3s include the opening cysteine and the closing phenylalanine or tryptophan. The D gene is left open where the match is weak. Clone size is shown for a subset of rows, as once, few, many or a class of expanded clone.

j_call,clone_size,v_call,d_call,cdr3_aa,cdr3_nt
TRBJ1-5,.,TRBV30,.,CARPPRTAFPNQPQHF,TGTGCCCGCCCCCCCCGGACAGCCTTTCCAAATCAGCCCCAGCATTTT
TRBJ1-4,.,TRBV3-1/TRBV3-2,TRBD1,CASSQEVRGRGEKLFF,TGTGCCAGCAGCCAAGAAGTTAGGGGGCGGGGTGAAAAACTGTTTTTT
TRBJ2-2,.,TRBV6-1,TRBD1,CASSDIGRQGTGELFF,TGTGCCAGCAGTGACATCGGCCGACAGGGGACCGGGGAGCTGTTTTTT
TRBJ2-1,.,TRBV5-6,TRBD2,CASSPMSGRSNEQFF,TGTGCCAGCAGCCCAATGAGCGGGAGGTCAAATGAGCAGTTCTTC
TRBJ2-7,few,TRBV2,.,CASSVQTSYEQYF,TGTGCCAGCAGTGTACAAACCTCCTACGAGCAGTACTTC
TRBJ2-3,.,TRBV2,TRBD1,CASSEDRGTDTQYF,TGTGCCAGCAGTGAGGACAGGGGAACAGATACGCAGTATTTT
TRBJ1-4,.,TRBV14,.,CASSLTRTTNEKLFF,TGTGCCAGCAGCCTGACAAGAACAACTAATGAAAAACTGTTTTTT
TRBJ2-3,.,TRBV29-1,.,CSVVRSSTDTQYF,TGCAGCGTTGTGAGATCTAGCACAGATACGCAGTATTTT
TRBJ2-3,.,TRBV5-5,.,CASTRAGQDTQYF,TGTGCCAGCACCCGCGCAGGGCAAGATACGCAGTATTTT
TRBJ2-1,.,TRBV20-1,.,CSAAVGEQFF,TGCAGTGCTGCGGTCGGTGAGCAGTTCTTC
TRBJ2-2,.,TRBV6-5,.,CASRASGAYGELFF,TGTGCCAGCAGAGCCTCAGGGGCGTACGGGGAGCTGTTTTTT
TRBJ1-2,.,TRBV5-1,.,CASSMEAMVYGYTF,TGCGCCAGCAGCATGGAAGCTATGGTCTATGGCTACACCTTC
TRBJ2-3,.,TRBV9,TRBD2,CASSVAASGGPTDTQYF,TGTGCCAGCAGCGTAGCGGCCAGCGGGGGGCCCACAGATACGCAGTATTTT
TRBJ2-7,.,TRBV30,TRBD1,CAWSLDRVGEQYF,TGTGCCTGGAGCCTGGACAGGGTGGGCGAGCAGTACTTC
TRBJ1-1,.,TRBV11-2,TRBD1,CASSRQRSRGAFF,TGTGCCAGCAGCAGACAAAGAAGCAGGGGGGCTTTCTTT
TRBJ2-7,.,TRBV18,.,CASSHRHPQTDYEQYF,TGTGCCAGCTCACACAGACACCCCCAGACAGACTACGAGCAGTACTTC
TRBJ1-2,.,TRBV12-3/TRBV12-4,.,CASSHMGGKGYTF,TGTGCCAGCAGTCACATGGGGGGAAAAGGCTACACCTTC
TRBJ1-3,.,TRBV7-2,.,CASSLEQGSGNTIYF,TGTGCCAGCAGCTTAGAGCAGGGCTCTGGAAACACCATATATTTT
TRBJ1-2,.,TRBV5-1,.,CASSLGTANYGYTF,TGCGCCAGCAGCTTGGGGACAGCTAACTATGGCTACACCTTC
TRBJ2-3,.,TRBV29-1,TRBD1,CSGKRQGTDTQYF,TGCAGCGGAAAAAGACAGGGGACAGATACGCAGTATTTT
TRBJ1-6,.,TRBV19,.,CASSMSLDSVNSPLHF,TGTGCCAGTAGTATGAGTTTGGACAGCGTTAATTCACCCCTCCACTTT
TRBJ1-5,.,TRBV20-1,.,CSASSFYSNQPQHF,TGCAGTGCTAGTTCCTTTTATAGCAATCAGCCCCAGCATTTT
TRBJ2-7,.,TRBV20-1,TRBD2,CSASRAGTNYEQYF,TGCAGTGCTAGTCGGGCGGGGACTAACTACGAGCAGTACTTC
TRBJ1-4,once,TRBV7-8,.,CASSLSRGSEKLFF,TGTGCCAGCAGCCTCAGTAGGGGCAGCGAAAAACTGTTTTTT